The 21 T cell receptor beta chains below all came from one sample that was sequenced in a study of OX40 agonist ivuxolimab in advanced cancers. The library was made by the immunoSEQ multiplex PCR assay. TCRdb took this table from immuneACCESS and kept in-frame rearrangements with V and J called. Such tables lack part of the clones; where checked against another copy, unresolved V genes explain under half of the gap, and the rest is unexplained. This sample holds about 74,000 clones; 85% to 95% were observed only once. Around 6.3% of the sample is in the top ten clones. The specimen was CD4+ or CD8+ T cells sorted from blood, collected in a trial of the OX40 agonist ivuxolimab. The receptor set was obtained from an adult with an advanced solid tumor such as melanoma, head and neck, liver or kidney cancer.

The chain has TRBV15 and TRBJ2-2, with unresolved D. V was clipped by 0 bases and J by 2 bases, with 13 bases between them. The V gene's germline CDR1 is LNHNV and CDR2 YYDKDF (reference sequence). The CDR3 is made up of 17 amino acids. CDR3 DNA: TGTGCCACCAGCAGAGATGGCAGCCTAACCAACACCGGGGAGCTGTTTTTT. The encoded protein is CATSRDGSLTNTGELFF.

The chain couples TRBV6-5 to TRBJ2-7; D gene uncertain. The CDR3 covers 14 residues. The V gene lost 7 bases and the J gene lost 0 bases, with 13 bases spanning the gap. CDR1 is MNHEY and CDR2 is SVGAGI in the germline V gene. CDR3 nucleotides: TGTGCCAGCACTCTTACTGAAAGCTCCTACGAGCAGTACTTC. It translates to CASTLTESSYEQYF.

V and J are TRBV6-5 and TRBJ2-3; TRBD2 matches 12 bases. This CDR3 has 15 residues. Germline V gene sequence: CDR1 MNHEY, CDR2 SVGAGI. The V gene end was trimmed by 6 bases and the J gene end by 1 base; junction bases not matched to a gene: 2. CDR3 nucleotides: TGTGCCAGCAGGCGACTAGCGGGAGGCACAGATACGCAGTATTTT. Protein product: CASRRLAGGTDTQYF.

The J gene is TRBJ1-5, the V gene TRBV27, with 9 bases fitting TRBD1. With 3 bases clipped from V and 7 bases from J, the junction kept 10 bases outside the gene matches. Germline assignment: CDR1 MNHEY and CDR2 SMNVEV (reference sequence). The CDR3 has 16 residues. The CDR3 region is CASSFAGTGNEQPQHF. In DNA, the CDR3 is TGTGCCAGCAGTTTCGCCGGGACAGGGAATGAACAGCCCCAGCATTTT.

The chain recombines TRBV7-2 with TRBJ1-1, with D tentatively TRBD1 (6 bases). CDR1 and CDR2 (germline): SGHTA, FQGNSA. This CDR3 region has 13 residues. The V and J ends lost 10 bases and 4 bases respectively, with 16 bases between them. For the CDR3, the DNA is TGTGCCATCCCGGGGGCGGAGGTCACTGAAGCTTTCTTT. Translating it yields CAIPGAEVTEAFF.

This chain uses TRBV30 with TRBJ1-6; no clear D. The V gene's germline CDR1 is GTSNPN and CDR2 SVGIG (reference sequence). This CDR3 has 12 amino acids. Trimming cost V 7 bases and J 7 bases, with 11 bases left between them. The CDR3 loop reads CASRGTNSPLHF. The CDR3 DNA sequence: TGTGCCTCCCGGGGAACAAATTCACCCCTCCACTTT.

V is TRBV7-9 and J is TRBJ1-2; the D is unclear. V lost 2 bases, J lost 2 bases, and 6 bases lay in between. Germline V lookup: CDR1 SEHNR, CDR2 FQNEAQ (reference sequence). This CDR3 is 13 amino acids long. CDR3 nucleotides: TGTGCCAGCAGCTTACCGGAGAACTATGGCTACACCTTC. Translation: CASSLPENYGYTF. Based on the CDR3 plus reference TRBV7-9 and TRBJ1-2, the full variable domain is DTGVSQNPRHKITKRGQNVTFRCDPISEHNRLYWYRQTLGQGPEFLTYFQNEAQLEKSRLLSDRFSAERPKGSFSTLEIQRTEQGDSAMYLCASSLPENYGYTFGSGTRLTVV.

CDR3: CASSQDLLATGVSGYTF. Here the CDR3 DNA reads TGTGCCAGCAGCCAAGATCTACTCGCGACAGGGGTTAGTGGCTACACCTTC. The genes are TRBV14 and TRBJ1-2; 8 bases agree with TRBD1. Germline V CDR1 and CDR2: SGHDN, FVKESK. The CDR3 sequence is 17 residues long. V was clipped by 0 bases and J by 7 bases; unmatched bases: 13.

The rearrangement uses TRBV30 and TRBJ1-5, with D possibly being TRBD1 (6 bases). The CDR3 is made up of 14 amino acids. Germline assignment: CDR1 GTSNPN and CDR2 SVGIG (reference sequence). V lost 5 bases and J 1 base, leaving 12 bases between the germline ends. CDR3 amino acids: CAWPSGQSNQPQHF. In DNA form, the CDR3 reads TGTGCCTGGCCCTCCGGACAGAGCAATCAGCCCCAGCATTTT.

The chain is built from TRBV15 and TRBJ2-2, with D perhaps matching TRBD1 (5 bases). The CDR3 is 14 amino acids. With 3 bases removed from V and 2 bases from J, the gap between germline ends came to 7 bases. Germline V CDR1 and CDR2: LNHNV, YYDKDF (reference sequence). In DNA form, the CDR3 reads TGTGCCACCAGCAGTGGGGCTAACACCGGGGAGCTGTTTTTT. This encodes CATSSGANTGELFF.

This chain joins TRBV6-1 and TRBJ2-3; 9 bases match TRBD2. The germline CDR1 and CDR2 sequences are MNHNS and SASEGT. CDR3 length equals 15 residues. With V trimmed by 2 bases and J by 8 bases, 8 bases remained unmatched. The CDR3 DNA is TGTGCCAGCAGTGAACTAGCGGGGCCTCTTGGTACGCAGTATTTT. Amino acids: CASSELAGPLGTQYF.

The chain employs TRBV4-3 and TRBJ1-3; no firm D call. Germline loops: CDR1 LGHNA, CDR2 YSLEER. The CDR3 is 16 residues long. V lost 5 bases, J lost 0 bases, and 14 bases lay in between. CDR3 residues: CASSSRILPSGNTIYF. The CDR3 bases are TGCGCCAGCAGCTCTCGAATATTACCCTCTGGAAACACCATATATTTT.

This sequence joins TRBV2 and TRBJ2-1, with 11 nucleotides matching TRBD2. CDR3 length equals 19 residues. Germline loops: CDR1 SNHLY, CDR2 FYNNEI. Unmatched junction bases numbered 12, after V lost 5 bases and J lost 0 bases. The CDR3 nucleotides are TGTGCCAGCAGTCAACCGGGACTAGCGGACTTGAGCTCCTACAATGAGCAGTTCTTC. This gives the protein CASSQPGLADLSSYNEQFF.

V is TRBV27 and J is TRBJ2-1, with D possibly being TRBD2 (6 bases). CDR3 size: 12 residues. Per germline, CDR1 MNHEY and CDR2 SMNVEV (reference sequence). Trimming shortened V by 6 bases and J by 4 bases, and 7 bases separated the two germline ends. DNA for the CDR3: TGTGCCAGCAGGGGGGGTTACAATGAGCAGTTCTTC. This sequence encodes CASRGGYNEQFF.

The J gene is TRBJ1-1, the V gene TRBV4-3; D uncertain. Trimming took off 0 bases at V and 5 bases at J, with 16 bases between the two ends. Per the germline V gene, CDR1 is LGHNA and CDR2 is YSLEER. CDR3 size: 16 residues. The CDR3 here is CASSQDSLGEGTEAFF. CDR3 coding DNA: TGCGCCAGCAGCCAAGATTCCCTCGGGGAGGGTACTGAAGCTTTCTTT.

CDR3 DNA: TGTGCCAGCAGCGTAGCCTTGGGACAGGGGGCTTCACCCCTCCACTTT. This encodes CASSVALGQGASPLHF. This chain uses TRBV9 with TRBJ1-6, with 12 nucleotides matching TRBD1. Germline-derived CDR1 and CDR2 are SGDLS and YYNGEE. CDR3 length: 16 amino acids. V trimming: 0 bases; J trimming: 9 bases; junction bases outside the gene matches: 4. Combining the CDR3 with reference TRBV9 and TRBJ1-6 gives the whole variable domain DSGVTQTPKHLITATGQRVTLRCSPRSGDLSVYWYQQSLDQGLQFLIQYYNGEERAKGNILERFSAQQFPDLHSELNLSSLELGDSALYFCASSVALGQGASPLHFGNGTRLTVT.

The V gene is TRBV6-5, the J gene TRBJ2-3; D is perhaps TRBD1 (6 bases). Trimming took off 2 bases at V and 0 bases at J, with 9 bases between the two ends. CDR1 MNHEY and CDR2 SVGAGI come from the germline V gene. The length of the CDR3 is 15 residues. In DNA, the CDR3 is TGTGCCAGCAGTTACGGACAGCATAGCACAGATACGCAGTATTTT. This sequence encodes CASSYGQHSTDTQYF.

The chain carries TRBV27 and TRBJ1-1; TRBD1 matches at 7 bases. V trimming: 6 bases; J trimming: 5 bases; junction bases outside the gene matches: 9. Germline V gene sequence: CDR1 MNHEY, CDR2 SMNVEV (reference sequence). The CDR3 contains 14 residues. The CDR3 reads CASSWTGPWTEAFF. CDR3 sequence (DNA): TGTGCCAGCAGCTGGACAGGCCCATGGACTGAAGCTTTCTTT.

The V and J genes are TRBV19 and TRBJ2-3, with a possible D match to TRBD1 (6 bases). V shed 5 bases and J shed 1 base, with 13 bases lying between them. Germline CDR1 reads LNHDA; CDR2 reads SQIVND (reference sequence). CDR3 length: 15 residues. This CDR3 reads CASSPRGYGTDTQYF. The CDR3 nucleotides are TGTGCCAGTAGTCCCAGGGGTTATGGCACAGATACGCAGTATTTT.

The chain joins TRBV2 to TRBJ1-1; the D gene is possibly TRBD1 (5 bases). The germline V gene encodes CDR1 SNHLY and CDR2 FYNNEI. With 6 bases removed from V and 2 bases from J, the gap between germline ends came to 10 bases. The CDR3 is 13 amino acids. The CDR3: CASRTARNTEAFF. CDR3 bases: TGTGCCAGCAGGACAGCTAGAAACACTGAAGCTTTCTTT.

The genes are TRBV7-2 and TRBJ2-1, with unresolved D. There are 13 residues in the CDR3. Germline V gene lookup returns CDR1 SGHTA and CDR2 FQGNSA. V lost 5 bases, J lost 4 bases, and 9 bases lay in between. CDR3 amino acids: CASSTDRYNEQFF. DNA for the CDR3: TGTGCCAGCAGCACGGACCGATACAATGAGCAGTTCTTC.